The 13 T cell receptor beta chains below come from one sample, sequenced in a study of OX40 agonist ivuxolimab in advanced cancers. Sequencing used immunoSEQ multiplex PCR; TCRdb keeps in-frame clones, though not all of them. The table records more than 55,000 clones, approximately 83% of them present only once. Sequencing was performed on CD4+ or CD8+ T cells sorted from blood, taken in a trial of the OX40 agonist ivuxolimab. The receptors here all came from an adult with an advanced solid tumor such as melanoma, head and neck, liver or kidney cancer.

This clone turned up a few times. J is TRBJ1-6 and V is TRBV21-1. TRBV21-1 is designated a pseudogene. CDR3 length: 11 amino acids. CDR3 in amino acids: CASGNNSPLHF. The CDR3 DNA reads TGTGCCAGCGGCAATAATTCACCCCTCCACTTT.

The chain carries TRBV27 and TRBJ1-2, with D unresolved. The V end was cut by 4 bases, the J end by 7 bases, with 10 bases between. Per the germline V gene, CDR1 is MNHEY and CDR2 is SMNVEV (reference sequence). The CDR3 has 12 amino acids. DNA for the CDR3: TGTGCCAGCAGTTCCTCTGGCTGTGGCTACACCTTC. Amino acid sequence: CASSSSGCGYTF.

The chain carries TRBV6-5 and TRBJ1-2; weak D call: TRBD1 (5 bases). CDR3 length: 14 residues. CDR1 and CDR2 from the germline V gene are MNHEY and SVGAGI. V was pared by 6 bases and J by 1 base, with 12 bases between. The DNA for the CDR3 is TGTGCCAGCAGGCGGGGACCGAGTAACTATGGCTACACCTTC. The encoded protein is CASRRGPSNYGYTF.

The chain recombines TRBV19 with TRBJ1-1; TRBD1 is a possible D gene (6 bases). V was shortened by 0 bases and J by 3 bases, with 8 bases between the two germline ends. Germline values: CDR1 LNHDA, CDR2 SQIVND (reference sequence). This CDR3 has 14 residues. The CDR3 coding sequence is TGTGCCAGTAGTATAGACAGGGGCGACACTGAAGCTTTCTTT. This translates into CASSIDRGDTEAFF.

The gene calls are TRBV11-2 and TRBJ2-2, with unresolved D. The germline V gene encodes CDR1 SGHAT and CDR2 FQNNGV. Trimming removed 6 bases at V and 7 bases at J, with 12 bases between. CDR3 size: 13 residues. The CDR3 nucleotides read TGTGCCAGCAGTTTCCAAGGCAACGGGGAGCTGTTTTTT. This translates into CASSFQGNGELFF.

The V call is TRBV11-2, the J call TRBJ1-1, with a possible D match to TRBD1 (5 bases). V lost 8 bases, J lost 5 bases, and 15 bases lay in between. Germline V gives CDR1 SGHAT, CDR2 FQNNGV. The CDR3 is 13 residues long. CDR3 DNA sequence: TGTGCCAGCCGGTTAACCGGGACGACTGAAGCTTTCTTT. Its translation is CASRLTGTTEAFF.

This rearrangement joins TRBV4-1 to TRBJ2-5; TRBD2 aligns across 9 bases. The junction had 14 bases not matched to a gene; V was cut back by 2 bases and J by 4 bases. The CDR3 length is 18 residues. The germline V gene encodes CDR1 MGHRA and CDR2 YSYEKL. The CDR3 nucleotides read TGCGCCAGCAGCCAAATAGCTGGGGTGGCGGGAGGGGGAGAGACCCAGTACTTC. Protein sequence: CASSQIAGVAGGGETQYF.

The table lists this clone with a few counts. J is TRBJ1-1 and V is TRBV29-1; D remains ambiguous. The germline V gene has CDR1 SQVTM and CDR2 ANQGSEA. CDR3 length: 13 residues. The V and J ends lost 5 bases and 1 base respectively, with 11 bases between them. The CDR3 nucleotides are TGCAGCGTTTGGCGGGCGGCGAACACTGAAGCTTTCTTT. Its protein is CSVWRAANTEAFF.

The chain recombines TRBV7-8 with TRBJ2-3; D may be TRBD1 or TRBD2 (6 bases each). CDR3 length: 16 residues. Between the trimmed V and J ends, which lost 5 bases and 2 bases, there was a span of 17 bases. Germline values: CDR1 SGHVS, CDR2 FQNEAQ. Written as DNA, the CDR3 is TGTGCCAGCAGCATAGAGGGGGGCTACCCCACAGATACGCAGTATTTT. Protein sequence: CASSIEGGYPTDTQYF.

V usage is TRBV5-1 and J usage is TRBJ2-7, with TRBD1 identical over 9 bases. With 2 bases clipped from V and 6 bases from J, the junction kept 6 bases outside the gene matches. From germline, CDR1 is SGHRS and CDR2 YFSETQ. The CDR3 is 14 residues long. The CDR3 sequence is CASSFRDRVGEQYF. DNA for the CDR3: TGCGCCAGCAGCTTCCGGGACAGGGTCGGCGAGCAGTACTTC.

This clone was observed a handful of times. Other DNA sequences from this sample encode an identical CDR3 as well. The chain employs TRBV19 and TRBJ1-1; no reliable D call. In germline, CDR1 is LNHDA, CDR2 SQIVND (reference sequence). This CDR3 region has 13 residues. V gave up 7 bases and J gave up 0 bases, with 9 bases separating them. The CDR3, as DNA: TGTGCCAGTACTGCGTCGTTGAACACTGAAGCTTTCTTT. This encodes CASTASLNTEAFF.

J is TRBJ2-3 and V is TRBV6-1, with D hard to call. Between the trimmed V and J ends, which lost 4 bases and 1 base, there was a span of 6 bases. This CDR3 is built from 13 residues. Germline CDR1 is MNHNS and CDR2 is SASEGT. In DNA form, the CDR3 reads TGTGCCAGCAGTGCCACGCGCACAGATACGCAGTATTTT. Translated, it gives CASSATRTDTQYF.

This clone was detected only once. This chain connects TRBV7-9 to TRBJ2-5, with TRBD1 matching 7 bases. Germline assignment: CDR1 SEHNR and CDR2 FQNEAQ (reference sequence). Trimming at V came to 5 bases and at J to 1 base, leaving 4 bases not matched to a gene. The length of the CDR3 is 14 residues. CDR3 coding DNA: TGTGCCAGCAGCCCCCGGGACAGCCAAGAGACCCAGTACTTC. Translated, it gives CASSPRDSQETQYF.